The sequence of this TCR beta chain was determined in a study of CD8 T cells in ankylosing spondylitis. Findings and caveats of the study: Clones tied to disease were said to be significantly enriched in matched ankylosing spondylitis synovial fluid. The disease-linked clones had a CD8+ phenotype and low blood frequencies.

Quantitative 5'-RACE with molecular barcodes produced the TCR beta libraries. TCRdb processed the 5' RACE reads anew with MiXCR; each CDR3 protein has one entry. The sample records fewer than 250,000 distinct CDR3 sequences, 20% to 30% being singletons. For this clonotype: The target antigen is unknown.

This CDR3 contains 19 residues. Trimming took 3 bases from V and 4 from J, leaving 25 bases between them. Per the germline V gene, CDR1 is MNHEY and CDR2 is SMNVEV (reference sequence). The clonotype comes from a male donor with ankylosing spondylitis or in good health (not recorded which). The sample comprised blood, either unsorted or a sorted T cell fraction (not recorded which). The V and J genes are TRBV27 and TRBJ2-1, with a tentative D call TRBD1 (5 bases). The CDR3 loop is CASSFSGRAGQGKYNEQFF. The CDR3 coding sequence is TGTGCCAGCAGTTTCTCCGGGCGCGCCGGGCAGGGAAAATACAATGAGCAGTTCTTC.